The 18 T cell receptor beta chains reported below all come from one sample, sequenced in a study of T cell responses to AZD1222 COVID-19 vaccine. Assay: immunoSEQ multiplex PCR; the TCRdb copy retains only in-frame clones and omits some. In the table there are some 120,000 clones, approximately 83% of which are singletons. Sequencing was performed on peripheral blood, taken on day 0 of AZD1222 vaccination. All receptors derive from an adult in good health.

The CDR3 region is CASRVTRGGTDTQYF. The CDR3 DNA is TGTGCCAGCAGGGTGACGCGGGGCGGCACAGATACGCAGTATTTT. The V and J genes are TRBV6-5 and TRBJ2-3; TRBD2 is a possible D gene (6 bases). The CDR3 spans 15 residues. V dropped 6 bases and J dropped 1 base, with 14 bases sitting between them. Per the germline V gene, CDR1 is MNHEY and CDR2 is SVGAGI.

The V gene is TRBV5-1, the J gene TRBJ2-5; TRBD2 matches 7 bases. The CDR3 is 16 amino acids. Trimming removed 2 bases from V and 4 bases from J; junction bases left unmatched: 11. Germline CDR1 SGHRS, CDR2 YFSETQ. The CDR3 here is CASSFSGGAARETQYF. CDR3 in DNA: TGCGCCAGCAGCTTCTCGGGAGGAGCAGCGAGAGAGACCCAGTACTTC.

This clone was seen a few times. V gene TRBV13 combines with J gene TRBJ2-2, with TRBD2 identical over 11 bases. Germline V gives CDR1 PRHDT, CDR2 FYEKMQ (reference sequence). The length of the CDR3 is 22 residues. The trim removed 4 bases at V and 4 bases at J, leaving 23 bases unmatched. CDR3 nucleotides: TGTGCCAGCAGCTATTTAGGGACTAGCGGTATCTCCGGGGGTTTTGGCACCGGGGAGCTGTTTTTT. It specifies CASSYLGTSGISGGFGTGELFF.

This clone was detected only once. Other DNA sequences in this specimen translate into the identical CDR3. The rearrangement links TRBV27 to TRBJ1-6; TRBD1 matches 8 bases. The CDR3 totals 15 residues. V was clipped by 0 bases and J by 7 bases; unmatched bases: 2. Germline CDR1 is MNHEY and CDR2 is SMNVEV (reference sequence). The CDR3 coding sequence is TGTGCCAGCAGTTTATCGGGACAGGCAAATTCACCCCTCCACTTT. Its protein is CASSLSGQANSPLHF.

This clone occurred a few times. The J gene is TRBJ2-1, the V gene TRBV7-9; 8 nucleotides align to TRBD2. J was trimmed by 5 bases and V by 4 bases; bases with no gene match: 13. Germline loops: CDR1 SEHNR, CDR2 FQNEAQ (reference sequence). The CDR3 contains 17 residues. This CDR3 is CASSSLVRSGRNNEQFF. CDR3 DNA sequence: TGTGCCAGCAGCTCCCTGGTCCGCAGCGGGAGAAACAATGAGCAGTTCTTC.

V and J are TRBV7-6 and TRBJ2-7; D may correspond to TRBD1 or TRBD2 (5 bases each). Germline V CDR1 and CDR2: SGHVS, FNYEAQ. This CDR3 has 13 amino acids. The V end lost 5 bases, the J end lost 8 bases, and 16 bases lay between the germline ends. The CDR3 DNA reads TGTGCCAGCAGCCAGGACGGAGAGGGGAAGCAGTACTTC. It translates to CASSQDGEGKQYF.

This clone occurred once. The V and J genes are TRBV30 and TRBJ2-7, with TRBD1 matching over 8 bases. The V and J ends lost 0 bases and 5 bases, in that order; junction bases with no gene match: 6. The germline CDR1 and CDR2 sequences are GTSNPN and SVGIG (reference sequence). This CDR3 is built from 14 residues. The CDR3 DNA is TGTGCCTGGAGTGTTGGACAGGGTATGAACGAGCAGTACTTC. This gives the protein CAWSVGQGMNEQYF.

This chain uses TRBV30 with TRBJ1-5, with 7 bases that match TRBD1. The CDR3 covers 12 residues. CDR1 is GTSNPN and CDR2 is SVGIG in the germline V gene (reference sequence). The J segment lost 6 bases and the V segment lost 3 bases, leaving 2 bases of the junction unmatched. The CDR3 nucleotides are TGTGCCTGGAGCGCAGGGGGTCAGCCCCAGCATTTT. Its translation is CAWSAGGQPQHF.

This chain links TRBV9 with TRBJ2-2, with D tentatively TRBD1 (5 bases). Germline loops: CDR1 SGDLS, CDR2 YYNGEE. The CDR3 is made up of 16 amino acids. Trimming cost V 0 bases and J 6 bases, with 15 bases left between them. The CDR3 sequence is CASSVGPREGAGELFF. CDR3 bases: TGTGCCAGCAGCGTAGGACCCAGGGAAGGGGCCGGGGAGCTGTTTTTT.

This clone was observed a single time. The rearrangement joins TRBV5-4 to TRBJ1-2; D call uncertain. V lost 0 bases, J lost 6 bases, and 9 bases lay in between. Germline V lookup: CDR1 SGHNT, CDR2 YYREEE (reference sequence). This CDR3 comprises 13 residues. The CDR3 protein is CASSLAVGNGYTF. Written as DNA, the CDR3 is TGTGCCAGCAGCTTGGCCGTAGGGAATGGCTACACCTTC.

As for this clone: The sample has other DNA sequences that encode this CDR3 too. The CDR3 is CASSLALGVGEQYF. The CDR3 coding sequence is TGCGCCAGCAGCTTGGCCTTAGGCGTGGGCGAGCAGTACTTC. J is TRBJ2-7 and V is TRBV5-1; D unclear. V lost 0 bases to trimming and J lost 6 bases, with 13 bases between them. The CDR3 runs to 14 residues. CDR1 and CDR2 (germline): SGHRS, YFSETQ.

This clone was counted only a few times. The chain uses TRBV29-1 and TRBJ1-4; TRBD1 aligns across 8 bases. This CDR3 contains 13 residues. Germline V gene data show CDR1 as SQVTM and CDR2 as ANQGSEA. With V trimmed by 7 bases and J by 7 bases, 8 bases remained unmatched. CDR3 in DNA: TGCAGCGGCCAAGACAGGGGAGGTGAAAAACTGTTTTTT. Its translation is CSGQDRGGEKLFF.

The chain uses TRBV19 and TRBJ2-1; tentative D call: TRBD1 (5 bases). Deletions cut 3 bases from V and 5 bases from J, with 14 bases between. Germline loops: CDR1 LNHDA, CDR2 SQIVND (reference sequence). This CDR3 has 15 residues. This chain's CDR3 is CASSIWGANDNEQFF. CDR3 nucleotide sequence: TGTGCCAGTAGTATCTGGGGCGCGAACGACAATGAGCAGTTCTTC.

The CDR3 region is CASSGNLAGVRDTGELFF. The CDR3 coding sequence is TGTGCCAGTAGCGGTAATCTAGCGGGAGTACGTGACACCGGGGAGCTGTTTTTT. The J gene is TRBJ2-2, the V gene TRBV19, with 10 bases lining up with TRBD2. Per germline, CDR1 LNHDA and CDR2 SQIVND (reference sequence). Trimming cost V 6 bases and J 3 bases; bases outside gene matches: 13. The CDR3 loop spans 18 amino acids.

The genes are TRBV5-6 and TRBJ1-2, with a weak D call TRBD1 (6 bases). Trimming took off 5 bases at V and 7 bases at J, with 12 bases between the two ends. CDR1 and CDR2 (germline): SGHDT, YYEEEE. The CDR3 is 12 residues long. CDR3 nucleotide sequence: TGTGCCAGCAGGACAGGTATCGGTGGCTACACCTTC. It yields the protein CASRTGIGGYTF. Supplemented by reference TRBV5-6 and TRBJ1-2, the full variable domain reads DAGVTQSPTHLIKTRGQQVTLRCSPKSGHDTVSWYQQALGQGPQFIFQYYEEEERQRGNFPDRFSGHQFPNYSSELNVNALLLGDSALYLCASRTGIGGYTFGSGTRLTVV.

The rearrangement joins TRBV2 to TRBJ2-7, with TRBD2 matching over 12 bases. The germline gives CDR1 SNHLY, CDR2 FYNNEI. CDR3 length equals 14 residues. Trimming at V came to 5 bases and at J to 7 bases, leaving 6 bases not matched to a gene. The CDR3 here is CASSLAGGAREQYF. The CDR3 DNA is TGTGCCAGCAGTCTAGCGGGGGGGGCCCGAGAGCAGTACTTC.

The V gene is TRBV19, the J gene TRBJ2-7; 9 nucleotides align to TRBD1. The CDR3 runs 17 residues. Germline CDR1 and CDR2: LNHDA and SQIVND (reference sequence). V dropped 3 bases and J dropped 5; count of bases not matched to a gene: 14. This CDR3 is CASSIRTPGTGIHEQYF. CDR3 nucleotide sequence: TGTGCCAGTAGTATTCGAACCCCGGGGACAGGGATCCACGAGCAGTACTTC.

The sample holds one count of this clone. CDR3 bases: TGTGCCAGCAACTCGTTGTTTGCTTCACCCCTCCACTTT. As protein: CASNSLFASPLHF. This chain links TRBV6-5 with TRBJ1-6; D gene unclear. Germline lookup yields CDR1 MNHEY and CDR2 SVGAGI. Trimming cost V 7 bases and J 9 bases, with 13 bases left between them. There are 13 residues in the CDR3.